Reported below is one T cell receptor (beta chain). Its antigen is not yet known. It has no much larger one-base neighbor in the sample; base qualities were not kept. The immunoSEQ Assay, a bias-controlled multiplex PCR, was used to amplify TCRbeta CDR3 regions from genomic DNA. In the source study's methods: The number of nucleated cells in each sample was estimated from the amplification of reference gene primers within the assay. Sequence reads were collapsed and filtered to measure the absolute abundance of every unique TCRbeta CDR3 rearrangement. For each sample, productive Simpson clonality was calculated by taking the square root of Simpson's diversity index across productive rearrangements. The table comes from immuneACCESS by way of TCRdb, which keeps in-frame sequences with V and J called. Part of the clones is missing from these tables; in studies checked, under half for an unresolved V gene and the rest for unknown reasons. For V, J and clone size, that table is used; D and trimming come from the DNA. The sample yields 150,000 to 250,000 clones; 80% to 90% were counted once. In total, the top ten clones hold 10% to 15% of the sample.

This sample stems from a study of blood T cell repertoires in COVID-19 (dated by TCRdb to 2019 to 2021). Concerning the study at large: Samples from collaborators originated in the United States, Italy and Spain and spanned both the acute and convalescent phases of COVID-19. The prospective study material was composed of cDNA or gDNA derived from T cells, B-cell-depleted T cells, or PBMCs. Deeply sampled blood TCRbeta repertoires from subjects exposed to, actively infected with, or recovered from COVID-19 were included in the dataset. The repertoires were released in a freely available public database meant as a resource for research on the immune response to SARS-CoV-2. Samples came from the ongoing ImmuneRACE study (first 160 participants) plus 1,254 subjects from 6 global collaborators. The sample metadata nearly always contained a de-identified subject ID, COVID-19 status, age in years and sex. Where available, HLA class I and class II types were obtained from metadata supplied by the sample provider rather than from assay-based typing.

Here is what the overall study found, with its caveats: How much clinical and demographic metadata was included differed by source and by participant, and the metadata was provided uncurated.

Counted from cysteine to phenylalanine, this CDR3 has 13 amino acids. The kept DNA is CDR3 alone, 39 bases in frame from the first base. In the germline V gene, CDR1 corresponds to LGHNA and CDR2 to YSLEER. The junction shows trimming of 1 base on V and 6 bases on J, plus 7 bases between the germline ends. In the prospective study, participants were roughly 18 to 100 years old, resided in about two dozen geographic areas of the United States, and were enrolled through a virtual design. In the prospective study, cohorts were assigned on the basis of participant-reported clinical history obtained from a screening survey and a study questionnaire. Recovered participants in ImmuneRACE Cohort 3 were defined by two consecutive negative NP/OP PCR tests, clearance by a healthcare professional, or resolution of symptoms. Each participant in the prospective study had whole blood, serum and a nasopharyngeal or oropharyngeal swab collected by mobile phlebotomists. Additional blood draws and questionnaires over an approximately two-month period could optionally be provided by prospective study participants. Prospective study blood samples were shipped either frozen or at room temperature before DNA extraction.

The TCR comes from a middle-aged man who had recovered from COVID-19. The sample taken for sequencing was PBMCs or T cells enriched from blood (not recorded which). The sequence joins TRBV4-3 to TRBJ2-1; TRBD2 is a weak D gene call, 5 bases matching. In nucleotides, the sequence is TGCGCCAGCAGCCAAGTTGAGGGCAATGAGCAGTTCTTC. Its protein product is CASSQVEGNEQFF.